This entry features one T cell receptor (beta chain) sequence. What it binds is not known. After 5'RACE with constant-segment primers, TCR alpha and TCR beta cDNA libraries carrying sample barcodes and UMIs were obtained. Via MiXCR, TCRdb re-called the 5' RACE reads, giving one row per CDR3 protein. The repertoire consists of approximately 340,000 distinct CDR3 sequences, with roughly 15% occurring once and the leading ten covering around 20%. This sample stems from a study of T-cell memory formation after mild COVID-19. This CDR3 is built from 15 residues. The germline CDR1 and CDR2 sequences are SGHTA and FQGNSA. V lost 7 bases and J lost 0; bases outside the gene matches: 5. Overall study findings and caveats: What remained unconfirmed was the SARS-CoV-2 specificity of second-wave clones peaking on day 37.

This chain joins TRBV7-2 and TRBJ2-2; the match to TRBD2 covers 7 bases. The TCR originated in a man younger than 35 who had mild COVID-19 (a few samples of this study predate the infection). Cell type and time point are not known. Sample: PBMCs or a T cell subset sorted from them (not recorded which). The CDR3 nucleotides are TGTGCCAGCACCCAGCGGGGCTCGAACACCGGGGAGCTGTTTTTT. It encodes CASTQRGSNTGELFF.